The 26 T cell receptor beta chains given below trace back to one sample, sequenced in a study of blood T cell repertoires in COVID-19. Using immunoSEQ multiplex PCR, the repertoire was profiled, and TCRdb retains in-frame clones only, with some absent. This table has 170,000 or so clones, about 83% appearing once. Sequenced sample: peripheral blood. The receptors derive from a human donor in a cohort sampled during active COVID-19.

The chain combines TRBV5-6 with TRBJ2-7, with TRBD1 as a possible D gene (6 bases). With 4 bases removed from V and 0 bases from J, the gap between germline ends came to 14 bases. Germline V gives CDR1 SGHDT, CDR2 YYEEEE. CDR3 length: 15 amino acids. CDR3 in amino acids: CASSLPDRSSYEQYF. CDR3 coding DNA: TGTGCCAGCAGCCTACCTGACAGGTCCTCCTACGAGCAGTACTTC.

This chain joins TRBV3-1 (or the pseudogene TRBV3-2) and TRBJ2-2; 8 positions agree with TRBD2. With 4 bases clipped from V and 7 bases from J, the junction kept 11 bases outside the gene matches. CDR3 length equals 16 residues. The germline V gene has CDR1 LGHDT and CDR2 YNNKEL (reference sequence). CDR3 amino acids: CASSLRGGRYDGELFF. CDR3 DNA: TGTGCCAGCAGCCTAAGGGGCGGGAGGTATGACGGGGAGCTGTTTTTT.

The V and J genes are TRBV6-5 and TRBJ1-5; 9 nucleotides align to TRBD1. The CDR3 runs to 14 residues. V dropped 7 bases and J dropped 4; count of bases not matched to a gene: 5. Germline assignment: CDR1 MNHEY and CDR2 SVGAGI. CDR3 in DNA: TGTGCCAGCACCACGGACAGGGGAAATCAGCCCCAGCATTTT. Translation gives CASTTDRGNQPQHF.

The V call is TRBV3-1 (or the pseudogene TRBV3-2), the J call TRBJ2-7, with TRBD2 matching 10 bases. This CDR3 region has 14 residues. CDR1 LGHDT and CDR2 YNNKEL come from the germline V gene (reference sequence). The V and J ends lost 3 bases and 4 bases, in that order; junction bases with no gene match: 3. The CDR3 nucleotides read TGTGCCAGCAGCCAGAGACTAGCGGGTTACGAGCAGTACTTC. Its translation: CASSQRLAGYEQYF.

This sequence joins TRBV5-4 and TRBJ1-6; TRBD1 might be the D (6 bases). Trimming took off 7 bases at V and 4 bases at J, with 15 bases between the two ends. The CDR3 spans 15 residues. Germline V gives CDR1 SGHNT, CDR2 YYREEE (reference sequence). The CDR3 sequence is CASWQGPAYNSPLHF. In nucleotides, the CDR3 is TGTGCCAGCTGGCAGGGGCCAGCATATAATTCACCCCTCCACTTT.

This chain uses TRBV25-1 with TRBJ1-2, with a possible D match to TRBD1 (5 bases). Germline lookup yields CDR1 MGHDK and CDR2 SYGVNS. V lost 1 base, J lost 0 bases, and 9 bases lay in between. The CDR3 extends over 15 amino acids. The CDR3 DNA reads TGTGCCAGCAGTGAATCTTGGACACCTAACTATGGCTACACCTTC. It specifies CASSESWTPNYGYTF.

The J gene is TRBJ2-6, the V gene TRBV5-1; TRBD2 might be the D (6 bases). The CDR3 totals 15 residues. V was pared by 0 bases and J by 4 bases, with 8 bases between. CDR1 is SGHRS and CDR2 is YFSETQ in the germline V gene. Here the CDR3 reads CASSLEGRGANVLTF. In DNA, the CDR3 is TGCGCCAGCAGCTTGGAGGGGAGGGGGGCCAACGTCCTGACTTTC.

This chain uses TRBV4-1 with TRBJ2-3; D may be TRBD1 (5 bases). CDR1 MGHRA and CDR2 YSYEKL come from the germline V gene. CDR3 length: 14 residues. V was trimmed by 0 bases and J by 5 bases, leaving 9 bases between them. DNA of the CDR3: TGCGCCAGCAGCCAAGAATCAAGGGGAGATACGCAGTATTTT. Its protein is CASSQESRGDTQYF.

This clone is a singleton in its sample. This CDR3 is CASSVGRGLNTEAFF. CDR3 nucleotides: TGTGCCAGCAGCGTCGGGCGGGGTTTGAACACTGAAGCTTTCTTT. The gene calls are TRBV7-9 and TRBJ1-1; no firm D call. Trimming pared 5 bases from V and 0 bases from J, leaving 13 bases between. Germline values: CDR1 SEHNR, CDR2 FQNEAQ (reference sequence). The CDR3 totals 15 residues.

The chain combines TRBV11-1 with TRBJ2-1; TRBD1 matches at 7 bases. This CDR3 has 13 amino acids. With V trimmed by 5 bases and J by 12 bases, 10 bases remained unmatched. Per germline, CDR1 SGHAT and CDR2 FQDESV (reference sequence). CDR3 sequence: CASSPGTAVGQFF. Here the CDR3 DNA reads TGTGCCAGCAGCCCAGGGACAGCCGTAGGGCAGTTCTTC. Filled out from reference TRBV11-1 and TRBJ2-1, the complete variable domain reads EAEVAQSPRYKITEKSQAVAFWCDPISGHATLYWYRQILGQGPELLVQFQDESVVDDSQLPKDRFSAERLKGVDSTLKIQPAELGDSAMYLCASSPGTAVGQFFGPGTRLTVL.

The CDR3: CASSFGRGETQYF. CDR3 DNA: TGTGCCAGCAGCTTCGGCAGGGGGGAGACCCAGTACTTC. V usage is TRBV7-8 and J usage is TRBJ2-5; 7 bases agree with TRBD1. This CDR3 comprises 13 residues. V was pared by 3 bases and J by 5 bases, with 3 bases of the junction left unmatched. Germline values: CDR1 SGHVS, CDR2 FQNEAQ.

The chain joins TRBV9 to TRBJ2-7, with D possibly matching TRBD2 (5 bases). CDR3 length equals 13 residues. Germline CDR1 is SGDLS and CDR2 is YYNGEE. Trimming removed 0 bases from V and 6 bases from J, with 10 bases in between. Here the CDR3 DNA reads TGTGCCAGCAGCGTAGAGGTAGGAGGCGAGCAGTACTTC. It is translated as CASSVEVGGEQYF.

This rearrangement joins TRBV18 to TRBJ1-5; D call uncertain. CDR3 length: 13 residues. Germline CDR1 reads KGHSH; CDR2 reads LQKENI. The ends were cut back, 3 bases at V and 0 bases at J, with 3 bases in the middle. The CDR3 coding sequence is TGTGCCAGCTCACCCCATAGCAATCAGCCCCAGCATTTT. It encodes CASSPHSNQPQHF.

The chain couples TRBV28 to TRBJ2-7, with 9 nucleotides matching TRBD2. The CDR3 sequence is 15 residues long. The trim removed 6 bases at V and 0 bases at J, leaving 6 bases unmatched. Germline V lookup: CDR1 MDHEN, CDR2 SYDVKM. Here the CDR3 reads CASSRSGSPSYEQYF. The CDR3 nucleotides are TGTGCCAGCAGCCGTAGCGGGAGCCCCTCCTACGAGCAGTACTTC.

The chain recombines TRBV7-2 with TRBJ2-7; 7 bases are a match to TRBD2. The CDR3 sequence is 11 residues long. Trimming at V came to 5 bases and at J to 7 bases, leaving 2 bases not matched to a gene. The germline V gene encodes CDR1 SGHTA and CDR2 FQGNSA. This CDR3 reads CASSGGVEQYF. The DNA for the CDR3 is TGTGCCAGCAGCGGGGGGGTGGAGCAGTACTTC.

This chain links TRBV4-2 with TRBJ1-4; the D gene is possibly TRBD1 (6 bases). CDR1 LGHNA and CDR2 YNFKEQ come from the germline V gene. V shed 3 bases and J shed 7 bases, with 15 bases lying between them. This CDR3 is 15 amino acids long. The CDR3 nucleotides read TGTGCCAGCAGCCAGAACAGGGAGGGGGGTGAAAAACTGTTTTTT. Its protein product is CASSQNREGGEKLFF.

The V call is TRBV5-4, the J call TRBJ2-1; TRBD2 matches 12 bases. V gave up 4 bases and J gave up 4 bases; unmatched junction bases: 3. This CDR3 has 15 residues. Germline loops: CDR1 SGHNT, CDR2 YYREEE (reference sequence). The DNA of the CDR3 is TGTGCCAGCAGCATGGGACTAGCGGGTTACAATGAGCAGTTCTTC. Translating gives CASSMGLAGYNEQFF.

V and J are TRBV9 and TRBJ1-3, with a possible D match to TRBD1 (5 bases). Germline V lookup: CDR1 SGDLS, CDR2 YYNGEE. The CDR3 covers 14 residues. Between the trimmed V and J ends, which lost 3 bases and 3 bases, there was a span of 10 bases. In nucleotides, the CDR3 is TGTGCCAGCAGCGGGCAGGGTTATGGAAACACCATATATTTT. Translating gives CASSGQGYGNTIYF.

The chain combines TRBV3-1 (or the pseudogene TRBV3-2) with TRBJ2-3; D is possibly TRBD1 (5 bases). There are 14 residues in the CDR3. Per germline, CDR1 LGHDT and CDR2 YNNKEL (reference sequence). The V end lost 0 bases, the J end lost 6 bases, and 10 bases lay between the germline ends. CDR3 region: CASSQELGLDTQYF. CDR3 DNA: TGTGCCAGCAGCCAAGAACTGGGGCTGGATACGCAGTATTTT.

This clone showed up just a few times. V is TRBV5-1 and J is TRBJ2-7, with 8 bases that match TRBD1. V lost 4 bases, J lost 6 bases, and 9 bases stayed unmatched. Per germline, CDR1 SGHRS and CDR2 YFSETQ. The CDR3 is 14 residues long. CDR3 region: CASSPQSGGAEQYF. The CDR3 DNA sequence: TGCGCCAGCAGCCCGCAGTCAGGGGGCGCCGAGCAGTACTTC.

The count of this clone is one. The rearrangement uses TRBV4-1 and TRBJ1-2, with D possibly TRBD1 on 6 matching bases. Germline V lookup: CDR1 MGHRA, CDR2 YSYEKL. Trimming pared 7 bases from V and 2 bases from J, leaving 14 bases between. This CDR3 contains 14 residues. The CDR3: CASTTHQGNYGYTF. The CDR3 bases are TGCGCCAGCACCACCCATCAGGGGAACTATGGCTACACCTTC.

This clone was seen just once. The CDR3 loop is CASSYQGSHEQYF. Written as DNA, the CDR3 is TGTGCCAGCAGTTACCAGGGGTCCCACGAGCAGTACTTC. The J gene is TRBJ2-7, the V gene TRBV6-2 or TRBV6-3, with a weak D call TRBD1 (6 bases). Trimming cost V 2 bases and J 5 bases, with 10 bases left between them. From germline, CDR1 is MNHEY and CDR2 SVGEGT. This CDR3 is built from 13 residues.

This clone was counted once. The V gene is TRBV7-3, the J gene TRBJ2-3, with 8 bases that match TRBD2. V gave up 6 bases and J gave up 3 bases; unmatched junction bases: 5. The CDR3 runs 14 residues. Looked up from germline, CDR1 is SGHTA and CDR2 is FQGTGA. The CDR3 region is CASRAGGSTDTQYF. CDR3 nucleotides: TGTGCCAGCAGGGCGGGGGGCTCAACAGATACGCAGTATTTT.

The chain has TRBV4-1 and TRBJ1-4; D possibly corresponds to TRBD1 (5 bases). V was shortened by 2 bases and J by 7 bases, with 14 bases between the two germline ends. Germline V gives CDR1 MGHRA, CDR2 YSYEKL. The CDR3 is made up of 15 amino acids. DNA of the CDR3: TGCGCCAGCAGCCAACCCGGAGGGGCGGGTGAAAAACTGTTTTTT. The encoded protein is CASSQPGGAGEKLFF.

The chain is built from TRBV28 and TRBJ1-1; the D gene is possibly TRBD1 (6 bases). CDR1 is MDHEN and CDR2 is SYDVKM in the germline V gene. Trimming removed 4 bases from V and 3 bases from J, with 9 bases in between. This CDR3 is built from 13 residues. CDR3: CASSSNRDTEAFF. The CDR3 nucleotides read TGTGCCAGCAGTTCAAACAGGGACACTGAAGCTTTCTTT.

J is TRBJ1-4 and V is TRBV13; tentative D call: TRBD1 (6 bases). V lost 5 bases and J lost 0, with 16 bases in between. Looked up from germline, CDR1 is PRHDT and CDR2 is FYEKMQ (reference sequence). The CDR3 sequence is 17 residues long. The CDR3 sequence: CASSRLTGTPTNEKLFF. CDR3 in DNA: TGTGCCAGCAGCCGCCTAACAGGGACGCCAACTAATGAAAAACTGTTTTTT.